Listed here are 14 T cell receptor beta chains from one sample, sequenced in a study of T cell responses to AZD1222 COVID-19 vaccine. Assay used: immunoSEQ multiplex PCR; TCRdb lists only in-frame clones, some missing. The data contain around 140,000 clones, roughly 88% of them singletons. The sample was peripheral blood, taken 28 days after the second AZD1222 dose. These receptors all stem from an adult who received the AZD1222 COVID-19 vaccine.

The chain employs TRBV5-5 and TRBJ1-3; D ambiguous. Germline V gives CDR1 SGHKS, CDR2 YYEKEE (reference sequence). Trimming cost V 3 bases and J 0 bases, with 7 bases left between them. The CDR3 extends over 14 amino acids. CDR3 loop: CASSYGSSGNTIYF. In DNA, the CDR3 is TGTGCCAGCAGCTACGGTAGCTCTGGAAACACCATATATTTT.

The rearrangement joins TRBV11-2 to TRBJ2-1; D is unresolved. The V end was cut by 0 bases, the J end by 0 bases, with 12 bases between. Germline loops: CDR1 SGHAT, CDR2 FQNNGV. CDR3 size: 17 residues. As DNA, the CDR3 is TGTGCCAGCAGCTTAGACCCCCCGGCGGACTCCTACAATGAGCAGTTCTTC. Amino acids: CASSLDPPADSYNEQFF.

The rearrangement uses TRBV28 and TRBJ1-2, with D uncertain. Per the germline V gene, CDR1 is MDHEN and CDR2 is SYDVKM. Trimming shortened V by 1 base and J by 8 bases, and 14 bases separated the two germline ends. The CDR3 totals 14 residues. Here the CDR3 DNA reads TGTGCCAGCAGTTTATCGGCACCGTACGGGGGCTACACCTTC. It codes for CASSLSAPYGGYTF.

The chain has TRBV4-3 and TRBJ2-1; no clear D. Trimming pared 0 bases from V and 7 bases from J, leaving 10 bases between. Germline V gene sequence: CDR1 LGHNA, CDR2 YSLEER. The length of the CDR3 is 14 residues. Here the CDR3 reads CASSQELSRNEQFF. The CDR3 DNA is TGCGCCAGCAGCCAAGAGTTATCACGGAATGAGCAGTTCTTC.

A single count supports this clone. The V call is TRBV18, the J call TRBJ1-3; 9 nucleotides line up with TRBD1. Per the germline V gene, CDR1 is KGHSH and CDR2 is LQKENI. Trimming cost V 5 bases and J 5 bases; bases outside gene matches: 7. The CDR3 runs 15 residues. The CDR3 is CASSSYGQGRNTIYF. The CDR3 region has the DNA TGTGCCAGCTCAAGCTACGGACAGGGGAGAAACACCATATATTTT.

The V call is TRBV11-2, the J call TRBJ2-7, with D uncertain. The V end lost 1 base, the J end lost 4 bases, and 5 bases lay between the germline ends. The CDR3 length is 12 residues. Germline values: CDR1 SGHAT, CDR2 FQNNGV. CDR3 sequence reads: CASSLGRYEQYF. In DNA form, the CDR3 reads TGTGCCAGCAGCTTAGGAAGGTACGAGCAGTACTTC.

This clone is a singleton in its sample. V is TRBV7-9 and J is TRBJ1-2; D might be TRBD1 (6 bases). Deletions cut 5 bases from V and 2 bases from J, with 12 bases between. The CDR3 has 14 amino acids. CDR1 is SEHNR, CDR2 FQNEAQ, per germline (reference sequence). CDR3 nucleotide sequence: TGTGCCAGCAGCGCTAATGGACAGAACTATGGCTACACCTTC. Protein sequence: CASSANGQNYGYTF.

The chain combines TRBV10-2 with TRBJ2-5; 8 nucleotides agree with TRBD1. V lost 6 bases and J lost 4; bases outside the gene matches: 7. CDR1 and CDR2 from the germline V gene are WSHSY and SAAADI. This CDR3 has 14 amino acids. In nucleotides, the CDR3 is TGCGCCAGCAGCCTACCACAGGGGGGAGAGACCCAGTACTTC. It translates to CASSLPQGGETQYF.

The chain joins TRBV19 to TRBJ1-3; D uncertain. Deletions cut 3 bases from V and 2 bases from J, with 8 bases between. The CDR3 is 14 amino acids. Germline V CDR1 and CDR2: LNHDA, SQIVND (reference sequence). In DNA, the CDR3 is TGTGCCAGTAGTATTAAGGGAGCTGGAAACACCATATATTTT. Translation: CASSIKGAGNTIYF.

The chain uses TRBV6-7 and TRBJ2-7, with 7 bases that match TRBD1. TRBV6-7 qualifies as an ORF whose function is uncertain. The CDR3 covers 17 residues. J was trimmed by 3 bases and V by 6 bases; bases with no gene match: 17. CDR3 region: CASSLLYPRDRLYEQYV. CDR3 DNA: TGTGCCAGCAGCTTGTTGTACCCAAGGGACAGACTCTACGAGCAGTACGTC.

The CDR3 sequence: CASTQAGTTYNEQFF. The CDR3 bases are TGTGCCAGCACTCAAGCCGGGACTACTTACAATGAGCAGTTCTTC. The J gene is TRBJ2-1, the V gene TRBV7-3; 7 bases agree with TRBD2. The trim removed 7 bases at V and 4 bases at J, leaving 10 bases unmatched. CDR1 is SGHTA, CDR2 FQGTGA, per germline. The CDR3 is 15 residues long.

This clone was seen only once. The chain combines TRBV6-5 with TRBJ2-5, with D perhaps given as TRBD1 or TRBD2 (5 bases each). The V end was cut by 6 bases, the J end by 1 base, with 15 bases between. The V gene's germline CDR1 is MNHEY and CDR2 SVGAGI. The CDR3 is made up of 15 amino acids. CDR3 loop: CASRRRGTSQETQYF. In DNA form, the CDR3 reads TGTGCCAGCAGGCGCCGGGGCACTTCCCAAGAGACCCAGTACTTC.

Only one count was recorded for this clone. The chain joins TRBV5-1 to TRBJ2-3; TRBD1 might be the D (6 bases). The CDR3 is made up of 16 amino acids. Germline-derived CDR1 and CDR2 are SGHRS and YFSETQ. Trimming pared 0 bases from V and 5 bases from J, leaving 16 bases between. The CDR3 protein is CASSLDRDVFGDTQYF. CDR3 DNA: TGCGCCAGCAGCTTGGACAGGGATGTATTCGGAGATACGCAGTATTTT.

V is TRBV6-2 or TRBV6-3 and J is TRBJ1-1; D remains ambiguous. V was cut by 2 bases and J by 7 bases, with 8 bases left in between. Germline CDR1 MNHEY, CDR2 SVGEGT. This CDR3 contains 12 residues. The CDR3 region is CASSYVVGEAFF. The CDR3 nucleotides are TGTGCCAGCAGTTACGTTGTGGGTGAAGCTTTCTTT.